The 14 T cell receptor beta chains given below trace back to one sample, sequenced in a study of response to subunit inactivated influenza vaccine. MiXCR was run by TCRdb on the RT-PCR reads, yielding one entry per CDR3 protein. The table includes around 520,000 distinct CDR3 sequences, 10% to 15% detected once. The material sequenced was PBMCs from blood, taken on the day of vaccination. These receptors originate from a middle-aged man who received an inactivated influenza vaccine.

This clonotype occurred a few times. The chain carries TRBV4-1 and TRBJ2-5; tentatively, D is TRBD1 (6 bases). V lost 0 bases and J lost 7, with 12 bases in between. The CDR3 spans 14 residues. Germline-derived CDR1 and CDR2 are MGHRA and YSYEKL. CDR3 sequence reads: CASSQDPQGRTQYF. The CDR3 DNA sequence: TGCGCCAGCAGCCAAGATCCCCAGGGGAGGACCCAGTACTTC.

This clonotype was counted between two and nine times. The chain joins TRBV6-1 to TRBJ1-5, with D unresolved. The length of the CDR3 is 13 residues. The ends were cut back, 1 base at V and 7 bases at J, with 8 bases in the middle. Germline CDR1 is MNHNS and CDR2 is SASEGT. The CDR3 DNA sequence: TGTGCCAGCAGTGAAGAAGAGCGCCAGCCCCAGCATTTT. It specifies CASSEEERQPQHF.

Only a few counts were recorded for this clonotype. The rearrangement joins TRBV5-1 to TRBJ2-2, with D maybe TRBD1 (5 bases). V lost 4 bases and J 3 bases, leaving 13 bases between the germline ends. The CDR3 has 15 residues. The germline CDR1 and CDR2 sequences are SGHRS and YFSETQ. CDR3: CASSPQTVDTGELFF. In DNA form, the CDR3 reads TGCGCCAGCAGCCCCCAGACAGTGGACACCGGGGAGCTGTTTTTT.

As to this clonotype: One junction end disagrees with the germline gene, perhaps due to a read error. The chain joins TRBV5-1 to TRBJ2-1; 12 bases are shared with TRBD2. This CDR3 has 16 amino acids. Germline lookup yields CDR1 SGHRS and CDR2 YFSETQ. The CDR3 region is CASSGGLAGSYSEQFF. The DNA of the CDR3 is TGCGCCAGCAGCGGAGGACTAGCGGGATCCTACAGTGAGCAGTTCTTC.

This chain links TRBV9 with TRBJ2-2; D remains unclear. Germline V gives CDR1 SGDLS, CDR2 YYNGEE. V was clipped by 0 bases and J by 3 bases, with 6 bases between them. This CDR3 spans 14 amino acids. CDR3 coding DNA: TGTGCCAGCAGCGTAGCCCCCGACACCGGGGAGCTGTTTTTT. As protein: CASSVAPDTGELFF.

This chain links TRBV5-1 with TRBJ2-7, with D tentatively TRBD1 (5 bases). Germline CDR1 and CDR2: SGHRS and YFSETQ. The length of the CDR3 is 14 residues. The V end lost 4 bases, the J end lost 0 bases, and 11 bases lay between the germline ends. The CDR3 nucleotides are TGCGCCAGCAGCCCCAGGACACTCTCCTACGAGCAGTACTTC. Protein: CASSPRTLSYEQYF.

The rearrangement joins TRBV20-1 to TRBJ1-5; 7 nucleotides line up with TRBD1. Germline lookup yields CDR1 DFQATT and CDR2 SNEGSKA (reference sequence). V dropped 3 bases and J dropped 0; count of bases not matched to a gene: 11. CDR3 length: 17 amino acids. The CDR3 DNA reads as TGCAGTGCTAGGGTTTCCTCGACAGGGAATAGCAATCAGCCCCAGCATTTT. This codes for CSARVSSTGNSNQPQHF.

This clonotype has more than one count but fewer than ten. V and J are TRBV2 and TRBJ1-4, with D possibly TRBD1 on 6 matching bases. Germline values: CDR1 SNHLY, CDR2 FYNNEI. This CDR3 spans 14 amino acids. Trimming removed 6 bases from V and 7 bases from J, with 15 bases in between. Written as DNA, the CDR3 is TGTGCCAGCAGGGGGACAAGAGTACTTGAAAAACTGTTTTTT. Protein sequence: CASRGTRVLEKLFF.

This clonotype was recorded many times. The J gene is TRBJ2-2, the V gene TRBV29-1, with D tentatively TRBD1 (6 bases). Germline values: CDR1 SQVTM, CDR2 ANQGSEA. The CDR3 covers 12 residues. V lost 3 bases, J lost 7 bases, and 9 bases lay in between. CDR3 loop: CSVDTGSGELFF. The DNA of the CDR3 is TGCAGCGTTGACACAGGGAGCGGGGAGCTGTTTTTT.

This clonotype was observed a few times. J is TRBJ1-5 and V is TRBV5-1; tentative D call: TRBD1 (5 bases). V shed 0 bases and J shed 2 bases, with 12 bases lying between them. This CDR3 contains 16 residues. Germline lookup yields CDR1 SGHRS and CDR2 YFSETQ. This CDR3 is CASSLARDPRNQPQHF. CDR3 DNA: TGCGCCAGCAGCTTGGCCCGGGACCCCCGCAATCAGCCCCAGCATTTT.

A few counts support this clonotype. The rearrangement uses TRBV7-9 and TRBJ2-7; maybe TRBD2 (6 bases). CDR3 length equals 14 residues. Trimming pared 0 bases from V and 7 bases from J, leaving 13 bases between. The germline CDR1 and CDR2 sequences are SEHNR and FQNEAQ (reference sequence). CDR3 DNA: TGTGCCAGCAGCTTAGCCGGCCGGGCGGGGGAGCAGTACTTC. Protein sequence: CASSLAGRAGEQYF.

The V and J genes are TRBV6-1 and TRBJ1-1, with D hard to call. The CDR3 runs to 14 residues. V lost 6 bases and J lost 0, with 11 bases in between. Germline V gene data show CDR1 as MNHNS and CDR2 as SASEGT. CDR3 sequence: CASSLITVNTEAFF. The CDR3, as DNA: TGTGCCAGCAGCCTAATTACAGTGAACACTGAAGCTTTCTTT.

This clonotype was observed a few times. The chain links TRBV12-3 or TRBV12-4 to TRBJ1-1, with 7 bases matching TRBD1. V was clipped by 6 bases and J by 5 bases; unmatched bases: 12. The length of the CDR3 is 15 residues. Written as DNA, the CDR3 is TGTGCCAGCAGCAGGGGGGGCTCGGGGGAGACTGAAGCTTTCTTT. Protein: CASSRGGSGETEAFF.

The rearrangement uses TRBV6-2 or TRBV6-3 and TRBJ2-2, with 12 bases fitting TRBD2. The V gene's germline CDR1 is MNHEY and CDR2 SVGEGT. J gave up 5 bases and V 2 bases, and 3 bases lay outside the gene matches. This CDR3 has 16 residues. The CDR3: CASSYVGLAGTGELFF. The CDR3, as DNA: TGTGCCAGCAGTTACGTTGGACTAGCGGGAACCGGGGAGCTGTTTTTT.